The rows below give T cell receptor beta chains drawn from one sample of a study of OX40 agonist ivuxolimab in advanced cancers. The data were produced by immunoSEQ multiplex PCR, yet TCRdb's version contains in-frame clones alone and is incomplete. The sample includes some 44,000 clones, more than 70% of them seen just once. The sequenced sample was CD4+ or CD8+ T cells sorted from blood, obtained in a trial of the OX40 agonist ivuxolimab. The source of these receptors is an adult with an advanced solid tumor such as melanoma, head and neck, liver or kidney cancer. The conserved cysteine and the conserved F or W are not part of the CDR3 here.

>TRBJ1-1|TRBV30
AWRGGGLTEAF
>TRBJ2-1|TRBV5-1
ASRDIAISHNEQF
>TRBJ2-7|TRBV5-1
ASRTGPAGEQY
>TRBJ2-7|TRBV6-6
ASSYRRGGGYEQY
>TRBJ1-1|TRBV5-6
ASSFGRNTEAF
>TRBJ2-1|TRBV5-6
ASSSGREQF
>TRBJ2-2|TRBV7-8
ASRSTGGSTGELF
>TRBJ2-3|TRBV5-1
ASSPGLGNTDTQY
>TRBJ2-1|TRBV5-4
ASSLGVSSSYNEQF
>TRBJ2-2|TRBV12-5
ASGDRTNTGELF
>TRBJ2-6|TRBV28
ASSKGLAAGANVLT
>TRBJ1-2|TRBV29-1
SVPWTGSNYGYT
>TRBJ2-7|TRBV6-1
ASSEVTLGGSYEQY
>TRBJ1-5|TRBV27
ASSQGDSNQPQH
>TRBJ2-5|TRBV5-6
ASSLRRGETQY
>TRBJ2-6|TRBV15
ATSRGSGANVLT
>TRBJ2-1|TRBV11-1
ASSLNRGGYNEQF
>TRBJ2-5|TRBV5-1
ASSLGASGEETQY
>TRBJ2-3|TRBV11-2
ASTSDRVSQY
>TRBJ2-3|TRBV5-4
ASSTGLAGSTDTQY
>TRBJ2-3|TRBV10-3
AISDSLAGADTQY
>TRBJ1-1|TRBV4-3
ASSQRTQPPAF
>TRBJ2-5|TRBV4-1
ASSQDLTGGKTQY
>TRBJ2-3|TRBV6-6
ASNTPKAPDTQY
>TRBJ1-1|TRBV6-1
ASSELWDSTEAF
>TRBJ1-1|TRBV28
ASTRAGVRNTEAF
>TRBJ2-5|TRBV11-2
ASSFGTSGSFGQETQY
>TRBJ1-3|TRBV5-5
ASSLRGIGNTIY
>TRBJ1-1|TRBV2
ASSENRGYTEAF
>TRBJ1-1|TRBV28
ASSRPGQVNTEAF